This TCR beta chain was profiled in a study of T cell repertoires in cytomegalovirus infection. Study-wide context: Public TCR beta signatures indicated both CMV infection and matching HLA type.

This clonotype has a count of ten or more. Its target is unknown. Findings and limits, study-wide: Adding up the frequency of public TCR beta families identified people who carried CMV plus the relevant HLA. HLA-C-restricted CMV-specific TCR beta clonotypes prevailed in the ex vivo response.

A single record per CDR3 protein comes from TCRdb applying MiXCR to the reads. This sample yields a few hundred thousand distinct CDR3 sequences, of which approximately 10% are seen a single time; approximately 16% belongs to the top ten. The CDR3 contains 15 residues. The V gene's germline CDR1 is SGHVS and CDR2 FQNEAQ. Trimming removed 8 bases at V and 4 bases at J, with 20 bases between. The source material was PBMCs. The TCR comes from a human donor in good health (CMV status not recorded). Some clones in this sample may be carry-over from other donors' samples. The rearrangement links TRBV7-8 to TRBJ2-5; D is perhaps TRBD2 (6 bases). The CDR3 sequence: CASRAGPLKGETQYF. DNA for the CDR3: TGTGCCAGCCGCGCGGGGCCCTTAAAAGGAGAGACCCAGTACTTC.